Presented here are 32 T cell receptor beta chains from one specimen sequenced in a study of T cell responses to AZD1222 COVID-19 vaccine. Repertoires were generated with immunoSEQ multiplex PCR, while TCRdb's copy carries only in-frame clones and drops some. The sample shows some 130,000 clones, approximately 83% of them seen only once. The sequenced sample was peripheral blood, obtained on day 0 of AZD1222 vaccination. These receptors were obtained from an adult in good health.

The DNA for the CDR3 is TGTGCCAGCAGCCAAACGGGGGACGAGCAGTACTTC. Its translation: CASSQTGDEQYF. V and J are TRBV3-1 (or the pseudogene TRBV3-2) and TRBJ2-7, with D possibly TRBD2 on 6 matching bases. Per the germline V gene, CDR1 is LGHDT and CDR2 is YNNKEL (reference sequence). This CDR3 has 12 residues. Trimming took 2 bases from V and 5 from J, leaving 7 bases between them.

The rearrangement uses TRBV3-1 (or the pseudogene TRBV3-2) and TRBJ1-2, with D unresolved. CDR3 size: 16 residues. The germline CDR1 and CDR2 sequences are LGHDT and YNNKEL (reference sequence). V was trimmed by 1 base and J by 3 bases, leaving 15 bases between them. This chain's CDR3 is CASSQVFAITDYGYTF. CDR3 bases: TGTGCCAGCAGCCAAGTATTCGCTATAACGGACTATGGCTACACCTTC.

This sequence joins TRBV5-1 and TRBJ1-1; D gene unclear. The CDR3 loop spans 15 amino acids. Germline CDR1 reads SGHRS; CDR2 reads YFSETQ. V shed 4 bases and J shed 1 base, with 14 bases lying between them. The CDR3 DNA sequence: TGCGCCAGCAGCCGGACCGTCACGAAGAACACTGAAGCTTTCTTT. Its translation is CASSRTVTKNTEAFF.

This clone was counted a few times. V usage is TRBV2 and J usage is TRBJ1-5; 8 bases match TRBD1. Germline CDR1 is SNHLY and CDR2 is FYNNEI. With 4 bases clipped from V and 5 bases from J, the junction kept 4 bases outside the gene matches. The CDR3 totals 14 residues. CDR3 DNA: TGTGCCAGCAGTGGACAGGGGAGGTATCAGCCCCAGCATTTT. Translation gives CASSGQGRYQPQHF. The whole variable domain, remainder taken from reference TRBV2 and TRBJ1-5, is EPEVTQTPSHQVTQMGQEVILRCVPISNHLYFYWYRQILGQKVEFLVSFYNNEISEKSEIFDDQFSVERPDGSNFTLKIRSTKLEDSAMYFCASSGQGRYQPQHFGDGTRLSIL.

The chain has TRBV27 and TRBJ1-1, with TRBD1 identical over 10 bases. The CDR3 is 17 amino acids. Germline loops: CDR1 MNHEY, CDR2 SMNVEV (reference sequence). J gave up 5 bases and V 4 bases, and 13 bases lay outside the gene matches. The CDR3 DNA reads TGTGCCAGCAGTTACGACAGGGGGCCCCTGAGGGTAACTGAAGCTTTCTTT. It translates to CASSYDRGPLRVTEAFF.

The V and J genes are TRBV3-1 (or the pseudogene TRBV3-2) and TRBJ1-2, with D maybe TRBD1 (5 bases). The CDR3 extends over 14 amino acids. V shed 1 base and J shed 4 bases, with 10 bases lying between them. Per the germline V gene, CDR1 is LGHDT and CDR2 is YNNKEL (reference sequence). This CDR3 reads CASSQGSQGYGYTF. The CDR3 DNA follows: TGTGCCAGCAGCCAAGGTTCTCAGGGCTATGGCTACACCTTC.

This clone was counted a few times. The CDR3 sequence is CASRSWDSKYNEQFF. The CDR3 DNA follows: TGTGCCAGTAGATCATGGGACAGCAAATACAATGAGCAGTTCTTC. The V call is TRBV19, the J call TRBJ2-1; TRBD1 matches 7 bases. This CDR3 contains 15 residues. CDR1 LNHDA and CDR2 SQIVND come from the germline V gene (reference sequence). Unmatched junction bases numbered 9, after V lost 6 bases and J lost 4 bases. Looking up the rest from reference TRBV19 and TRBJ2-1 gives the full variable domain: DGGITQSPKYLFRKEGQNVTLSCEQNLNHDAMYWYRQDPGQGLRLIYYSQIVNDFQKGDIAEGYSVSREKKESFPLTVTSAQKNPTAFYLCASRSWDSKYNEQFFGPGTRLTVL.

This sequence joins TRBV14 and TRBJ2-7; D is possibly TRBD1 or TRBD2 (5 bases each). V was clipped by 5 bases and J by 2 bases, with 10 bases between them. CDR3 length: 13 residues. Per germline, CDR1 SGHDN and CDR2 FVKESK. The DNA of the CDR3 is TGTGCCAGCAGCACAAGGGACCCCTACGAGCAGTACTTC. As protein: CASSTRDPYEQYF.

The chain couples TRBV7-2 to TRBJ2-1; D might be TRBD1 or TRBD2, each matching 6 bases. The V end lost 5 bases, the J end lost 8 bases, and 16 bases lay between the germline ends. CDR1 is SGHTA, CDR2 FQGNSA, per germline. The CDR3 runs 14 residues. The CDR3: CASSPTTGGYEQFF. The CDR3 coding sequence is TGTGCCAGCAGCCCAACAACCGGGGGCTATGAGCAGTTCTTC. The entire variable domain, with the rest obtained from reference TRBV7-2 and TRBJ2-1, is as follows: GAGVSQSPSNKVTEKGKDVELRCDPISGHTALYWYRQSLGQGLEFLIYFQGNSAPDKSGLPSDRFSAERTGGSVSTLTIQRTQQEDSAVYLCASSPTTGGYEQFFGPGTRLTVL.

The chain uses TRBV30 and TRBJ2-7, with 7 nucleotides matching TRBD2. Germline loops: CDR1 GTSNPN, CDR2 SVGIG (reference sequence). Trimming cost V 5 bases and J 7 bases; bases outside gene matches: 8. This CDR3 is 12 amino acids long. The CDR3 nucleotides are TGTGCCTGGTCGGGGGGTCGGAGAGAGCAGTACTTC. Its protein is CAWSGGRREQYF.

This chain uses TRBV11-2 with TRBJ1-2; TRBD1 is a possible D gene (5 bases). V shed 4 bases and J shed 3 bases, with 18 bases lying between them. This CDR3 is 16 amino acids long. Germline V gene data show CDR1 as SGHAT and CDR2 as FQNNGV. The CDR3 reads CASSSRGRDGYYGYTF. Here the CDR3 DNA reads TGTGCCAGCAGCTCGAGGGGAAGGGATGGCTACTATGGCTACACCTTC.

The rearrangement uses TRBV3-1 (or the pseudogene TRBV3-2) and TRBJ2-5; 8 bases align to TRBD1. V trimming: 4 bases; J trimming: 9 bases; junction bases outside the gene matches: 10. The CDR3 is made up of 14 amino acids. Germline lookup yields CDR1 LGHDT and CDR2 YNNKEL (reference sequence). This CDR3 reads CASSLQGARGAQYF. For the CDR3, the DNA is TGTGCCAGCAGCCTTCAGGGGGCCCGAGGGGCCCAGTACTTC.

The rearrangement uses TRBV24-1 and TRBJ2-3; TRBD2 aligns across 8 bases. The CDR3 totals 15 residues. Germline trimming cut 5 bases from V and 5 bases from J; bases unmatched to any gene: 8. The germline V gene encodes CDR1 KGHDR and CDR2 SFDVKD. In DNA, the CDR3 is TGTGCCACCAGTGCCCGGGAGGGCCGGGGAGATACGCAGTATTTT. This encodes CATSAREGRGDTQYF.

The rearrangement links TRBV7-9 to TRBJ1-1, with D unresolved. CDR1 and CDR2 from the germline V gene are SEHNR and FQNEAQ (reference sequence). The CDR3 consists of 15 residues. Between the trimmed V and J ends, which lost 8 bases and 5 bases, there was a span of 21 bases. The CDR3 DNA sequence: TGTGCCAGCTCGAGGTCCAACTCTTACAGTACTGAAGCTTTCTTT. Amino acid sequence: CASSRSNSYSTEAFF.

The rearrangement joins TRBV7-6 to TRBJ1-5; TRBD1 agrees at 7 bases. Per germline, CDR1 SGHVS and CDR2 FNYEAQ. This CDR3 comprises 15 residues. Losses at the gene ends were 1 base for V and 3 bases for J; bases not matched to a gene: 3. The CDR3 DNA follows: TGTGCCAGCAGCTTAGGACAGGGAGTCAATCAGCCCCAGCATTTT. It codes for CASSLGQGVNQPQHF.

This clone was found once. This chain links TRBV10-1 with TRBJ2-3; maybe TRBD2 (7 bases). The CDR3 covers 16 residues. Between the trimmed V and J ends, which lost 0 bases and 5 bases, there was a span of 15 bases. Germline values: CDR1 WNHNN, CDR2 SYGVQD (reference sequence). The CDR3 bases are TGCGCCAGCAGTGAGTCCTGGGGGGGGCAGGTAGATACGCAGTATTTT. It yields the protein CASSESWGGQVDTQYF.

The chain couples TRBV10-3 to TRBJ1-1, with a weak D call TRBD1 (5 bases). The CDR3 has 15 amino acids. The germline V gene has CDR1 ENHRY and CDR2 SYGVKD. Trimming took off 4 bases at V and 1 base at J, with 13 bases between the two ends. The CDR3 loop is CAISAQGRTNTEAFF. The CDR3, as DNA: TGTGCCATCAGTGCGCAGGGACGTACGAACACTGAAGCTTTCTTT.

The chain employs TRBV3-1 (or the pseudogene TRBV3-2) and TRBJ1-2, with 9 bases matching TRBD1. The CDR3 sequence is 17 residues long. V dropped 4 bases and J dropped 7; count of bases not matched to a gene: 16. Germline V gene data show CDR1 as LGHDT and CDR2 as YNNKEL (reference sequence). Here the CDR3 reads CASSRRHRGRNPSGYTF. CDR3 DNA: TGTGCCAGCAGCCGGCGACACAGGGGGCGTAACCCTTCTGGCTACACCTTC.

J is TRBJ2-5 and V is TRBV21-1; the table assigns TRBD2, which was not confirmed against the DNA. TRBV21-1 is marked as a pseudogene. The CDR3 has 13 amino acids. The CDR3 nucleotides are TGTGCCAGCAGCAAAGCGCCGGAAGAGACCCAGTACTTC. It yields the protein CASSKAPEETQYF.

V and J are TRBV7-8 and TRBJ1-2; D is undetermined. Germline CDR1 is SGHVS and CDR2 is FQNEAQ. Trimming pared 3 bases from V and 0 bases from J, leaving 11 bases between. The CDR3 contains 15 residues. In DNA form, the CDR3 reads TGTGCCAGCAGCTTCCGGGCCGGGCCTAACTATGGCTACACCTTC. It codes for CASSFRAGPNYGYTF.

The chain combines TRBV18 with TRBJ1-1; 7 bases line up with TRBD1. CDR1 and CDR2 (germline): KGHSH, LQKENI. Trimming at V came to 2 bases and at J to 1 base, leaving 7 bases not matched to a gene. This CDR3 is built from 16 residues. The CDR3 protein is CASSPWTGLGNTEAFF. CDR3 nucleotides: TGTGCCAGCTCACCATGGACAGGTCTTGGGAACACTGAAGCTTTCTTT.

This chain joins TRBV19 and TRBJ1-1; D call uncertain. The V end lost 3 bases, the J end lost 11 bases, and 10 bases lay between the germline ends. Germline-derived CDR1 and CDR2 are LNHDA and SQIVND (reference sequence). This CDR3 has 11 residues. As DNA, the CDR3 is TGTGCCAGTAGTATGGCCGGGCCCGCTTTCTTT. The encoded protein is CASSMAGPAFF.

The chain is built from TRBV29-1 and TRBJ2-4, with D perhaps being TRBD1 or TRBD2 (5 bases each). The CDR3 spans 17 residues. Trimming shortened V by 3 bases and J by 0 bases, and 18 bases separated the two germline ends. Germline CDR1 is SQVTM and CDR2 is ANQGSEA. The CDR3, as DNA: TGCAGCGTTGACATTAAGGGGACGGCCCTAGCCAAAAACATTCAGTACTTC. Protein product: CSVDIKGTALAKNIQYF.

The CDR3 region has the DNA TGTGCCAGCAGTGACGTGGCGGGGGGCGCAACCGGGGAGCTGTTTTTT. Translated, it gives CASSDVAGGATGELFF. The V call is TRBV6-4, the J call TRBJ2-2; 8 bases agree with TRBD2. CDR1 is MRHNA and CDR2 is SNTAGT in the germline V gene. There are 16 residues in the CDR3. The trim removed 2 bases at V and 5 bases at J, leaving 7 bases unmatched.

The chain has TRBV6-2 or TRBV6-3 and TRBJ1-2, with no clear D. This CDR3 is 17 amino acids long. Germline V lookup: CDR1 MNHEY, CDR2 SVGEGT. V lost 6 bases and J lost 0, with 20 bases in between. CDR3 coding DNA: TGTGCCAGCAGCCAAAACCAAAACCTCAACCCTAACTATGGCTACACCTTC. Protein: CASSQNQNLNPNYGYTF.

The chain has TRBV5-1 and TRBJ1-1; TRBD1 might be the D (6 bases). V was clipped by 4 bases and J by 6 bases, with 13 bases between them. The germline V gene has CDR1 SGHRS and CDR2 YFSETQ. This CDR3 is built from 13 residues. The DNA of the CDR3 is TGCGCCAGCAGCACTTACGACAGGTCTGAAGCTTTCTTT. This gives the protein CASSTYDRSEAFF.

V usage is TRBV15 and J usage is TRBJ1-5; TRBD1 matches 9 bases. Losses at the gene ends were 1 base for V and 6 bases for J; bases not matched to a gene: 4. The CDR3 spans 15 residues. Per germline, CDR1 LNHNV and CDR2 YYDKDF (reference sequence). CDR3 sequence reads: CATSRGGQGGQPQHF. CDR3 in DNA: TGTGCCACCAGCAGAGGGGGACAGGGAGGTCAGCCCCAGCATTTT.

The chain uses TRBV6-2 or TRBV6-3 and TRBJ2-7; D unresolved. The V gene lost 2 bases and the J gene lost 3 bases, with 14 bases spanning the gap. Germline loops: CDR1 MNHEY, CDR2 SVGEGT. The CDR3 contains 15 residues. CDR3 loop: CASSYLGAADYEQYF. Here the CDR3 DNA reads TGTGCCAGCAGTTACCTTGGAGCTGCAGACTACGAGCAGTACTTC.

The V gene is TRBV5-8, the J gene TRBJ1-2; 7 bases are shared with TRBD1. Germline CDR1 reads SGHTS; CDR2 reads YDEGEE. The CDR3 has 14 amino acids. V lost 2 bases, J lost 7 bases, and 8 bases stayed unmatched. The CDR3 coding sequence is TGTGCCAGCAGCTTAACAGGGGTTTCTGGTGGCTACACCTTC. Protein product: CASSLTGVSGGYTF.

As concerns this clone: The junction shows a germline mismatch at one end, possibly a read error. V usage is TRBV15 and J usage is TRBJ1-1, with D unclear. The CDR3 is made up of 14 amino acids. CDR1 and CDR2 (germline): LNHNV, YYDKDF (reference sequence). The CDR3 nucleotides read TGTGCCACCAGCAAAGGAGGGAATAGCTTGAGCATACTCTTT. Residues: CATSKGGNSLSILF. Complete variable domain (other parts from reference TRBV15 and TRBJ1-1): DAMVIQNPRYQVTQFGKPVTLSCSQTLNHNVMYWYQQKSSQAPKLLFHYYDKDFNNEADTPDNFQSRRPNTSFCFLDIRSPGLGDTAMYLCATSKGGNSLSILFGQGTRLTVV.

V usage is TRBV12-5 and J usage is TRBJ1-2, with D hard to call. There are 12 residues in the CDR3. Germline V CDR1 and CDR2: LGHNT, FRNRAP. The V and J ends lost 3 bases and 8 bases respectively, with 10 bases between them. The DNA for the CDR3 is TGTGCTAGTGGTTTTTTCGGGCGCGGCTACACCTTC. Translated: CASGFFGRGYTF.

The rearrangement joins TRBV3-1 (or the pseudogene TRBV3-2) to TRBJ2-6; 9 bases map to TRBD2. Unmatched junction bases numbered 7, after V lost 4 bases and J lost 0 bases. This CDR3 region has 18 residues. CDR1 and CDR2 from the germline V gene are LGHDT and YNNKEL (reference sequence). CDR3 region: CASSPTRGGSSGANVLTF. For the CDR3, the DNA is TGTGCCAGCAGCCCCACGCGGGGGGGAAGCTCTGGGGCCAACGTCCTGACTTTC.